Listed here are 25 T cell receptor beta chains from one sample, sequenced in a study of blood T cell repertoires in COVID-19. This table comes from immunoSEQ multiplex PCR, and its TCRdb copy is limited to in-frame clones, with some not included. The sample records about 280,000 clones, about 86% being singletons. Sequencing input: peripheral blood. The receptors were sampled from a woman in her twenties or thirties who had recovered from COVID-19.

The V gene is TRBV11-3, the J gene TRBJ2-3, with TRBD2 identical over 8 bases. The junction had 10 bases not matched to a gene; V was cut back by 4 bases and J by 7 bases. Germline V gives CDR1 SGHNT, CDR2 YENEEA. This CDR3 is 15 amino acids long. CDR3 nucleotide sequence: TGTGCCAGCAGCTCTAGCGGGCCTTGGGAAAATACGCAGTATTTT. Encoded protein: CASSSSGPWENTQYF.

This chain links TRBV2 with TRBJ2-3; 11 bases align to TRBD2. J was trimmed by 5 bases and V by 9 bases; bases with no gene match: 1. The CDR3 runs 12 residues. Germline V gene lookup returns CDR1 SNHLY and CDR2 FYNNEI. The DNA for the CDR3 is TGTGCCAGTAGCGGGGGGGAAGATACGCAGTATTTT. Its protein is CASSGGEDTQYF.

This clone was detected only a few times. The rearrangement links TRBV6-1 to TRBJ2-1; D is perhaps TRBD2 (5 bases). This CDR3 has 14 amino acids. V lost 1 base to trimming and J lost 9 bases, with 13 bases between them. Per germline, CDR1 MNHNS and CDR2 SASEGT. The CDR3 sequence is CASSEVSVAGEQFF. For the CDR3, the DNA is TGTGCCAGCAGTGAAGTTAGCGTTGCGGGTGAGCAGTTCTTC.

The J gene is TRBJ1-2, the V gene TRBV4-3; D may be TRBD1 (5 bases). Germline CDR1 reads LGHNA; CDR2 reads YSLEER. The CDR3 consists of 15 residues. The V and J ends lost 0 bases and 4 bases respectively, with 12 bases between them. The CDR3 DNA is TGCGCCAGCAGCCAAGATTTAAGACAGTTCTATGGCTACACCTTC. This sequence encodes CASSQDLRQFYGYTF.

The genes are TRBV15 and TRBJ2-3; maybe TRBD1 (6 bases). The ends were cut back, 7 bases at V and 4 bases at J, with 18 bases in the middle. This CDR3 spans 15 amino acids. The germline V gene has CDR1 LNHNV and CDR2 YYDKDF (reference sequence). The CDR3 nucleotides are TGTGCCACCACCAAGGCAGGGGTGGGCGCAGATACGCAGTATTTT. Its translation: CATTKAGVGADTQYF.

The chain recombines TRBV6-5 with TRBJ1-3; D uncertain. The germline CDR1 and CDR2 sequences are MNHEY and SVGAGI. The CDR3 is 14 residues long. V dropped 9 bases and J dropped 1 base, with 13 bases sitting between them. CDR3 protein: CASTPPGSGNTIYF. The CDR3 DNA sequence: TGTGCCAGTACTCCCCCGGGGTCTGGAAACACCATATATTTT.

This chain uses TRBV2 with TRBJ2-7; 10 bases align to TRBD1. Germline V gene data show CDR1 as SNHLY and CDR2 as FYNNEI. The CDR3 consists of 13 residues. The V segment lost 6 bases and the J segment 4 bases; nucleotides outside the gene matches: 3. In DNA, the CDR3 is TGTGCCAGCAGGAGGGACAGGGGTTACGAGCAGTACTTC. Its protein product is CASRRDRGYEQYF.

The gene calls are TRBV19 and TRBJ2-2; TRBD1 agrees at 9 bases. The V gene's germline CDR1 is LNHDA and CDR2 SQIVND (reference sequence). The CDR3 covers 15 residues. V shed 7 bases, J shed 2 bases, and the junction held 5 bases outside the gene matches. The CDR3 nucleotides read TGTGCCAGTATACCGGACAGGGGCAACACCGGGGAGCTGTTTTTT. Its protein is CASIPDRGNTGELFF.

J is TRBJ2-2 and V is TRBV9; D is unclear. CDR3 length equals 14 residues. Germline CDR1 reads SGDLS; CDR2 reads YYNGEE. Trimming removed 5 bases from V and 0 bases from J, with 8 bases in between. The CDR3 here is CASSDKSNTGELFF. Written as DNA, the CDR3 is TGTGCCAGCAGTGACAAGTCGAACACCGGGGAGCTGTTTTTT.

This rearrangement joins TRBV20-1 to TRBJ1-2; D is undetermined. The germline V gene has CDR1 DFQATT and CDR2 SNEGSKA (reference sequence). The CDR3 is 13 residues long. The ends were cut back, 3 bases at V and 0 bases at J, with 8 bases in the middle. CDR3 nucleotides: TGCAGTGCTAGTTCGGAGACTAACTATGGCTACACCTTC. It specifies CSASSETNYGYTF.

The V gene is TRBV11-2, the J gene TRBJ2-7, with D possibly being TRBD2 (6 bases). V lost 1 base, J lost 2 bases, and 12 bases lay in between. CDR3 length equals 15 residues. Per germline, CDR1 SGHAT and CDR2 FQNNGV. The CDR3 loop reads CASSLGGGSPYEQYF. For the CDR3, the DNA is TGTGCCAGCAGCTTAGGAGGAGGGTCTCCCTACGAGCAGTACTTC.

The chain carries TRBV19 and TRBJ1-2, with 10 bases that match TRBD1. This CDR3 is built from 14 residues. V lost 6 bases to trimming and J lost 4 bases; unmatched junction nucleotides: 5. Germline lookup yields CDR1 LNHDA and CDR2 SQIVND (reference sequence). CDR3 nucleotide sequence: TGTGCCAGTAGCACGGGACAGGGGTTCTATGGCTACACCTTC. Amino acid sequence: CASSTGQGFYGYTF.

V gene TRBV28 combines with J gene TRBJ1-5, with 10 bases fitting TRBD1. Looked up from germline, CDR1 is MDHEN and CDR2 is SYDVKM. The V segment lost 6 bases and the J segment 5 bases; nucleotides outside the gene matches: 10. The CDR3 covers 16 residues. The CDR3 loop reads CASSGQGGSRYQPQHF. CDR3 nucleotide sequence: TGTGCCAGCAGCGGACAGGGGGGATCGCGGTATCAGCCCCAGCATTTT.

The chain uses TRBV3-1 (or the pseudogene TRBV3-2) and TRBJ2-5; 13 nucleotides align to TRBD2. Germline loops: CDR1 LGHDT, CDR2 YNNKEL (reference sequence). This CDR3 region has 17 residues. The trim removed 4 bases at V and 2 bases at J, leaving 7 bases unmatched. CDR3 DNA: TGTGCCAGCAGCCGACCAGGGACTAGCGGGGAACAAGAGACCCAGTACTTC. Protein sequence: CASSRPGTSGEQETQYF.

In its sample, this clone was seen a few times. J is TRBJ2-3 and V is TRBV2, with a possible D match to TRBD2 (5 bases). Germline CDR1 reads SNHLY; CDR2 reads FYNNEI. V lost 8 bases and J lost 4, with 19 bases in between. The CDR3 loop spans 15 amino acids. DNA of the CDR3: TGTGCCAGCTGGGGATTCGGGAATCCGGCAGATACGCAGTATTTT. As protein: CASWGFGNPADTQYF.

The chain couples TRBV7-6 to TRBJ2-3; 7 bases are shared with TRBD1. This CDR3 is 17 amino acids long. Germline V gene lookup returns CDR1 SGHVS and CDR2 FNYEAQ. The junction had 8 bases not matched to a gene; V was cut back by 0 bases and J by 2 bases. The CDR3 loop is CASSLARDRDFTDTQYF. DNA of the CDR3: TGTGCCAGCAGCTTAGCGCGAGACAGGGATTTCACAGATACGCAGTATTTT.

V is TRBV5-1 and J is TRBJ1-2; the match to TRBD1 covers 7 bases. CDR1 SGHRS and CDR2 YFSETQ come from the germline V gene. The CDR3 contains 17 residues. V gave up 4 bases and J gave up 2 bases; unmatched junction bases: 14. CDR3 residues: CASSLLQGGRQNYGYTF. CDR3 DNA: TGCGCCAGCAGCCTGCTCCAGGGGGGACGGCAGAACTATGGCTACACCTTC.

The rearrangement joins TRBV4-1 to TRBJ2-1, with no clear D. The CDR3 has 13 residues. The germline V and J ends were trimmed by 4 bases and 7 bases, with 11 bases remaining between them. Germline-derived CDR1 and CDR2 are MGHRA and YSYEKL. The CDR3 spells CASSPTILNEQFF. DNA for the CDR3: TGCGCCAGCAGCCCTACGATACTAAATGAGCAGTTCTTC.

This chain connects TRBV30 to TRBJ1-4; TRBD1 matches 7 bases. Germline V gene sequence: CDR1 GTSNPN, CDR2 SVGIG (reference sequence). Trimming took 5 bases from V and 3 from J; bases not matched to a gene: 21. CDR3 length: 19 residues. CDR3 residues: CAWGPRTGRSAISNEKLFF. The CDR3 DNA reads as TGTGCCTGGGGCCCTAGGACAGGCCGGTCTGCTATTTCTAATGAAAAACTGTTTTTT. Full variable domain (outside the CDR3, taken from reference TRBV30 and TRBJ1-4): SQTIHQWPATLVQPVGSPLSLECTVEGTSNPNLYWYRQAAGRGLQLLFYSVGIGQISSEVPQNLSASRPQDRQFILSSKKLLLSDSGFYLCAWGPRTGRSAISNEKLFFGSGTQLSVL.

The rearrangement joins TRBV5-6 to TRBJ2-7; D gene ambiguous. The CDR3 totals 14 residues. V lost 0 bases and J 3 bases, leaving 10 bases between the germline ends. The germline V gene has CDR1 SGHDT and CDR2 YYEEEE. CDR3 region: CASSLGMENYEQYF. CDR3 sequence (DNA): TGTGCCAGCAGCTTGGGGATGGAGAACTACGAGCAGTACTTC.

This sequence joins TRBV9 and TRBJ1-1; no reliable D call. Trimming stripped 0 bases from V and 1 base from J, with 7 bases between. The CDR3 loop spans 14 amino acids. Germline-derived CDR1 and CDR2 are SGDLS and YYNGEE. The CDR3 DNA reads TGTGCCAGCAGCGTAGGGAGTGGGAACACTGAAGCTTTCTTT. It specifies CASSVGSGNTEAFF.

Here the CDR3 reads CASRFDRISGANVLTF. In nucleotides, the CDR3 is TGTGCCAGCAGGTTCGACAGGATCTCTGGGGCCAACGTCCTGACTTTC. J is TRBJ2-6 and V is TRBV5-6; TRBD1 might be the D (6 bases). Germline assignment: CDR1 SGHDT and CDR2 YYEEEE. The CDR3 spans 16 residues. V gave up 5 bases and J gave up 0 bases, with 12 bases separating them.

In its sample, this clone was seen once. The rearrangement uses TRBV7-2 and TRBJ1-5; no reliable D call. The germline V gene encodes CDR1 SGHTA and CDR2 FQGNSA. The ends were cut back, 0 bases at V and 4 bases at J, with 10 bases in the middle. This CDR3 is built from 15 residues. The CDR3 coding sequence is TGTGCCAGCAGCTTAGCTTCGGGAGAGAATCAGCCCCAGCATTTT. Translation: CASSLASGENQPQHF.

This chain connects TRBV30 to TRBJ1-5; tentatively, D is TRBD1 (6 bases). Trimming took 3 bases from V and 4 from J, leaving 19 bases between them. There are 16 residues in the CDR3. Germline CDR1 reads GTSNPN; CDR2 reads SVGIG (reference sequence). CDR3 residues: CAWRPKGQQKNQPQHF. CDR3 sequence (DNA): TGTGCCTGGAGGCCGAAGGGACAACAGAAGAATCAGCCCCAGCATTTT.

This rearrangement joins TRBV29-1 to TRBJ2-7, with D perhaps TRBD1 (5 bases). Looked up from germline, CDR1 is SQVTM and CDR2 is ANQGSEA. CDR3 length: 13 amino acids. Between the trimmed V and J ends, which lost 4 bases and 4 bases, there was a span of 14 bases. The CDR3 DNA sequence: TGCAGCGTTGTTACAGGAACGGCGTACGAGCAGTACTTC. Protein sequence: CSVVTGTAYEQYF.